Presented here are 11 T cell receptor beta chains from one specimen sequenced in a study of T cells in Graves' hyperthyroidism and ophthalmopathy. From RNA transcripts, TCR beta CDR3 regions were amplified. The HTBI primer set drove a first-round RT-PCR of the TCR CDR3. TCRdb processed the multiplex PCR reads anew with MiXCR; each CDR3 protein has one entry. Of 500,000 to 750,000 distinct CDR3 sequences detected, 40% to 55% appear once; the ten largest clones hold around 8%. The sample consisted of peripheral blood or thyroid tissue (not recorded which). Receptor source: a woman younger than 35 with Graves' hyperthyroidism.

CDR3 sequence (DNA): TGTGCCAGCAGCTTAGCTCGGGTAGCGGACACCGGGGAGCTGTTTTTT. It translates to CASSLARVADTGELFF. This chain uses TRBV7-9 with TRBJ2-2, with a possible D match to TRBD2 (6 bases). The V gene's germline CDR1 is SEHNR and CDR2 FQNEAQ (reference sequence). The CDR3 sequence is 16 residues long. With 0 bases removed from V and 3 bases from J, the gap between germline ends came to 11 bases.

The chain employs TRBV7-9 and TRBJ1-1; unclear D gene. CDR3 length equals 16 residues. Trimming removed 5 bases at V and 3 bases at J, with 19 bases between. Germline V lookup: CDR1 SEHNR, CDR2 FQNEAQ (reference sequence). The CDR3 loop is CASSPPDQIYHTEAFF. The CDR3 DNA reads as TGTGCCAGCAGCCCCCCCGACCAAATCTACCACACTGAAGCTTTCTTT.

This chain links TRBV9 with TRBJ1-1, with D unresolved. Trimming pared 0 bases from V and 0 bases from J, leaving 9 bases between. This CDR3 spans 15 amino acids. Germline CDR1 reads SGDLS; CDR2 reads YYNGEE. The CDR3, as DNA: TGTGCCAGCAGCGTAGCTGTGGGCGTGAACACTGAAGCTTTCTTT. Translation gives CASSVAVGVNTEAFF.

The V gene is TRBV7-9, the J gene TRBJ2-7; possibly TRBD2 for D (6 bases). The CDR3 covers 14 residues. The germline V gene encodes CDR1 SEHNR and CDR2 FQNEAQ (reference sequence). V lost 11 bases and J 3 bases, leaving 20 bases between the germline ends. CDR3 nucleotide sequence: TGTGCCGGAGGGGACGTGGGCACAGACTACGAGCAGTACTTC. It codes for CAGGDVGTDYEQYF.

As DNA, the CDR3 is TGTGCCTGCAATCCGGTCGTGGGGAGGCGGAGTACCGAGCAGTACTTC. Protein: CACNPVVGRRSTEQYF. The rearrangement joins TRBV5-3 to TRBJ2-7, with TRBD2 as a possible D gene (6 bases). TRBV5-3 is flagged as an ORF with uncertain function. Trimming left V 10 bases short and J 6 bases short, with 29 bases between. The CDR3 consists of 16 residues.

This clonotype was counted only a few times. The V call is TRBV27, the J call TRBJ2-5, with a weak D call TRBD2 (7 bases). Trimming shortened V by 3 bases and J by 0 bases, and 11 bases separated the two germline ends. The CDR3 is 15 amino acids. The germline CDR1 and CDR2 sequences are MNHEY and SMNVEV (reference sequence). Written as DNA, the CDR3 is TGTGCCAGCAGTTTCGGGGGGCACAACCAAGAGACCCAGTACTTC. It encodes CASSFGGHNQETQYF.

This rearrangement joins TRBV7-6 to TRBJ2-2; unclear D gene. The germline V gene has CDR1 SGHVS and CDR2 FNYEAQ. This CDR3 comprises 14 residues. Between the trimmed V and J ends, which lost 1 base and 7 bases, there was a span of 10 bases. The CDR3 DNA is TGTGCCAGCAGCTTAGGATGGGGAAGCGGGGAGCTGTTTTTT. This translates into CASSLGWGSGELFF.

V is TRBV10-3 and J is TRBJ2-5; the D gene is possibly TRBD2 (6 bases). TRBJ2-7 matches the DNA end more closely, so the J call is doubtful. Germline assignment: CDR1 ENHRY and CDR2 SYGVKD. The length of the CDR3 is 14 residues. In DNA form, the CDR3 reads TGTGCCATCAGTGACCGGGAGAGGCTGCTCGAGCAGTACTTC. It translates to CAISDRERLLEQYF.

This clonotype was observed at least ten times. The chain uses TRBV29-1 and TRBJ2-5; 8 bases line up with TRBD2. The CDR3 is 15 residues long. CDR1 is SQVTM, CDR2 ANQGSEA, per germline. V dropped 3 bases and J dropped 2; count of bases not matched to a gene: 8. CDR3 amino acids: CSVEGIAGPQETQYF. The CDR3 DNA sequence: TGCAGCGTTGAGGGGATAGCGGGACCGCAAGAGACCCAGTACTTC.

Of note for this clonotype: One base away lies a much larger clone, so this may be a sequencing read error. The V call is TRBV29-1, the J call TRBJ2-7; D might be TRBD2 (6 bases). The CDR3 contains 18 residues. The V gene lost 0 bases and the J gene lost 5 bases, with 26 bases spanning the gap. Germline lookup yields CDR1 SQVTM and CDR2 ANQGSEA. Written as DNA, the CDR3 is TGCAGCGTTGAAGATCTGAACGGGAGAGATCCGACATCCGACGAGCAGTACTTC. Its protein is CSVEDLNGRDPTSDEQYF.

V and J are TRBV15 and TRBJ1-1; 7 bases map to TRBD1. The length of the CDR3 is 15 residues. The V gene end was trimmed by 1 base and the J gene end by 5 bases; junction bases not matched to a gene: 7. Germline CDR1 is LNHNV and CDR2 is YYDKDF (reference sequence). The CDR3 sequence: CATSRARGRGTEAFF. In nucleotides, the CDR3 is TGTGCCACCAGCAGAGCAAGGGGGCGAGGTACTGAAGCTTTCTTT.